This T cell receptor (beta chain) was observed in a study of blood T cell repertoires in COVID-19. V gave up 7 bases and J gave up 7 bases; unmatched junction bases: 4. The CDR3 has 13 amino acids. Germline values: CDR1 MDHEN, CDR2 SYDVKM. The method was immunoSEQ multiplex PCR; TCRdb's version includes in-frame clones alone and lacks a portion of them. Among about 76,000 clones listed, around nine tenths were seen once. The sequence came from a man aged 25 to 40 with acute or convalescent COVID-19. This chain uses TRBV28 with TRBJ2-1, with 10 bases matching TRBD1. Sequencing was performed on peripheral blood. CDR3 bases: TGTGCCAGCACTCGGACAGGGGGAAATGAGCAGTTCTTC. It translates to CASTRTGGNEQFF. The full variable domain, rest sourced from reference TRBV28 and TRBJ2-1, is DVKVTQSSRYLVKRTGEKVFLECVQDMDHENMFWYRQDPGLGLRLIYFSYDVKMKEKGDIPEGYSVSREKKERFSLILESASTNQTSMYLCASTRTGGNEQFFGPGTRLTVL.